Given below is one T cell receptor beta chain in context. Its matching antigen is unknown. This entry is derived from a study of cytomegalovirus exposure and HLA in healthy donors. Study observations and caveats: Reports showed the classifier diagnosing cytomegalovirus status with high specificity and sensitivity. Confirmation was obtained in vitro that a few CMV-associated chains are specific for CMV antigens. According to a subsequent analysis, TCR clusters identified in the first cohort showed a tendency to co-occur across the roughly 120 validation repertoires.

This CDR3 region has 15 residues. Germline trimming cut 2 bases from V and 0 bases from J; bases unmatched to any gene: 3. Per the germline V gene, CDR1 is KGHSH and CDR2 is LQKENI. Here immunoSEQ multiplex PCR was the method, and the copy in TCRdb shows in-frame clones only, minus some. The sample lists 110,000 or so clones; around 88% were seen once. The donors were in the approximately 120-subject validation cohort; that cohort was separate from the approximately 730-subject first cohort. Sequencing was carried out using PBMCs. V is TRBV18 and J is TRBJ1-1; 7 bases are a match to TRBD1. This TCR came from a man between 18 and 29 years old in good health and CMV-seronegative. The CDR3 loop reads CASSPDRAMNTEAFF. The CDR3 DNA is TGTGCCAGCTCACCAGACAGGGCTATGAACACTGAAGCTTTCTTT.